What follows are 9 T cell receptor beta chains derived from one specimen sequenced in a study of early T cells in non-severe SARS-CoV-2 infection. Via MiXCR, TCRdb re-called the 5' RACE reads, giving one row per CDR3 protein. In the table there are fewer than 95,000 distinct CDR3 sequences, roughly 15% of which are singletons. The source was whole blood, collected at baseline. These receptors were collected from an adult who was a healthcare worker with PCR-confirmed SARS-CoV-2 infection or an uninfected control (not recorded which).

This clonotype was seen a handful of times. CDR3 sequence (DNA): TGTGCCAGCAGCTTGACAGGGAGTTTCTACAATGAGCAGTTCTTC. It specifies CASSLTGSFYNEQFF. The chain joins TRBV28 to TRBJ2-1, with 7 bases identical to TRBD1. V trimming: 6 bases; J trimming: 3 bases; junction bases outside the gene matches: 8. Germline V gene sequence: CDR1 MDHEN, CDR2 SYDVKM. The CDR3 covers 15 residues. The full variable domain, completed using reference TRBV28 and TRBJ2-1, is DVKVTQSSRYLVKRTGEKVFLECVQDMDHENMFWYRQDPGLGLRLIYFSYDVKMKEKGDIPEGYSVSREKKERFSLILESASTNQTSMYLCASSLTGSFYNEQFFGPGTRLTVL.

This clonotype showed up just a few times. V gene TRBV12-3 or TRBV12-4 combines with J gene TRBJ2-6; D is uncertain. The V and J ends lost 9 bases and 0 bases respectively, with 21 bases between them. The CDR3 length is 18 residues. The CDR3: CASSPELGALSGANVLTF. The CDR3 coding sequence is TGTGCCAGTAGTCCGGAGCTAGGCGCCCTCTCTGGGGCCAACGTCCTGACTTTC.

The CDR3 is CARPDRDTEAFF. For the CDR3, the DNA is TGTGCCAGACCAGACAGGGACACTGAAGCTTTCTTT. The V and J genes are TRBV28 and TRBJ1-1; 7 nucleotides agree with TRBD1. CDR1 is MDHEN, CDR2 SYDVKM, per germline. V lost 9 bases, J lost 3 bases, and 4 bases stayed unmatched. The CDR3 contains 12 residues.

The chain couples TRBV2 to TRBJ2-2; D is undetermined. V was shortened by 7 bases and J by 6 bases, with 12 bases between the two germline ends. The CDR3 length is 13 residues. Germline V CDR1 and CDR2: SNHLY, FYNNEI. CDR3 sequence: CASIKENPGELFF. The CDR3 region has the DNA TGTGCCAGCATCAAGGAAAACCCCGGGGAGCTGTTTTTT. The variable domain in full, completed from reference TRBV2 and TRBJ2-2, reads EPEVTQTPSHQVTQMGQEVILRCVPISNHLYFYWYRQILGQKVEFLVSFYNNEISEKSEIFDDQFSVERPDGSNFTLKIRSTKLEDSAMYFCASIKENPGELFFGEGSRLTVL.

In this sample, this clonotype turned up a few times. The J gene is TRBJ2-7, the V gene TRBV7-6; 8 nucleotides align to TRBD2. The germline CDR1 and CDR2 sequences are SGHVS and FNYEAQ. This CDR3 region has 13 residues. The ends lost 1 base at V and 9 bases at J; junction bases unmatched: 5. In DNA, the CDR3 is TGTGCCAGCAGCTTAGGGACTAGCTCAGTGCAGTACTTC. Encoded protein: CASSLGTSSVQYF.

The chain uses TRBV7-9 and TRBJ2-3, with 7 positions matching TRBD2. Germline CDR1 SEHNR, CDR2 FQNEAQ (reference sequence). The CDR3 is 16 residues long. V trimming: 5 bases; J trimming: 1 base; junction bases outside the gene matches: 9. DNA of the CDR3: TGTGCCAGCAGCCCCCGTATGGGGGGGGGCACAGATACGCAGTATTTT. Encoded protein: CASSPRMGGGTDTQYF. Filled out from reference TRBV7-9 and TRBJ2-3, the complete variable domain reads DTGVSQNPRHKITKRGQNVTFRCDPISEHNRLYWYRQTLGQGPEFLTYFQNEAQLEKSRLLSDRFSAERPKGSFSTLEIQRTEQGDSAMYLCASSPRMGGGTDTQYFGPGTRLTVL.

This clonotype has a handful of counts. CDR3 in amino acids: CASSLAGFGTSGTDTQYF. CDR3 coding DNA: TGTGCCAGCAGCTTAGCGGGCTTCGGGACTAGCGGCACAGATACGCAGTATTTT. This sequence joins TRBV7-8 and TRBJ2-3; 10 positions match TRBD2. The CDR3 contains 18 residues. The V gene end was trimmed by 0 bases and the J gene end by 1 base; junction bases not matched to a gene: 7. The germline V gene has CDR1 SGHVS and CDR2 FQNEAQ.

This clonotype was recorded a few times. The V gene is TRBV20-1, the J gene TRBJ1-1; D gene unclear. Trimming removed 3 bases at V and 1 base at J, with 9 bases between. The CDR3 is 13 amino acids. Germline V gene sequence: CDR1 DFQATT, CDR2 SNEGSKA (reference sequence). CDR3 region: CSAREAPNTEAFF. Here the CDR3 DNA reads TGCAGTGCTAGGGAGGCGCCGAACACTGAAGCTTTCTTT.

There are a few counts of this clonotype. This rearrangement joins TRBV12-3 or TRBV12-4 to TRBJ2-3; 7 nucleotides align to TRBD2. CDR3 length: 17 amino acids. The ends lost 4 bases at V and 6 bases at J; junction bases unmatched: 16. CDR3 amino acids: CASSSRRGGSSRDTQYF. For the CDR3, the DNA is TGTGCCAGCAGTTCCCGGAGGGGCGGGAGCTCGCGGGATACGCAGTATTTT.